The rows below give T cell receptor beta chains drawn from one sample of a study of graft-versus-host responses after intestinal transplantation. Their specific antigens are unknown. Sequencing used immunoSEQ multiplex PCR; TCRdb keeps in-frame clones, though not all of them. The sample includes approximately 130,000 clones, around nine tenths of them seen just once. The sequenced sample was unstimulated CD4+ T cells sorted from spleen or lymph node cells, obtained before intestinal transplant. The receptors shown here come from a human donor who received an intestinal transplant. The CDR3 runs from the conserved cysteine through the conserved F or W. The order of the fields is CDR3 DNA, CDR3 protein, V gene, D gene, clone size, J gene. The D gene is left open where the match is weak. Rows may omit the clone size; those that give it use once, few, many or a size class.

TGTGCCAGCAGTTACTCAATCGACAGTTACGAGCAGTACTTC	CASSYSIDSYEQYF	TRBV6-6	NA	NA	TRBJ2-7
TGCGCCAGCAGTGAGTCGCGGGGGATGAATGGCTACACCTTC	CASSESRGMNGYTF	TRBV10-2	NA	NA	TRBJ1-2
TGTGCCAGCACCAGCGGGGGAACCTACGAGCAGTACTTC	CASTSGGTYEQYF	TRBV6-1	TRBD2	NA	TRBJ2-7
TGCGCCAGCAGCTTGGGACTAGCGGGGGGCCCAACTAGCACAGATACGCAGTATTTT	CASSLGLAGGPTSTDTQYF	TRBV5-1	TRBD2	NA	TRBJ2-3
TGTGCCAGCAGTGACTCCGTCAACCTGAACACTGAAGCTTTCTTT	CASSDSVNLNTEAFF	TRBV6-4	NA	NA	TRBJ1-1
TGCAGCGTTGCCGAAGGGGGGAACACTGAAGCTTTCTTT	CSVAEGGNTEAFF	TRBV29-1	NA	NA	TRBJ1-1
TGTGCCAGTAGGGACGGGCAAAATTCACCCCTCCACTTT	CASRDGQNSPLHF	TRBV6-1	NA	once	TRBJ1-6
TGTGCCAGCAGCCCCACAGGGGTAACTAATGAAAAACTGTTTTTT	CASSPTGVTNEKLFF	TRBV9	TRBD1	NA	TRBJ1-4
TGTGCCAGCAGCACCACTGAGGGTCCGGACAGGGGGCCCAAGGGCAATCAGCCCCAGCATTTT	CASSTTEGPDRGPKGNQPQHF	TRBV7-8	TRBD1	NA	TRBJ1-5
TGCGCCAGCAGCTTGGACGGCGGGGGACTCTACAATGAGCAGTTCTTC	CASSLDGGGLYNEQFF	TRBV5-1	TRBD2	NA	TRBJ2-1
TGTGCCAGCACCCCCCGTGCAACTAATGAAAAACTGTTTTTT	CASTPRATNEKLFF	TRBV6-1	NA	NA	TRBJ1-4
TGTGCCAGCAGCTCCCGGGCCCTTTTCTACGAGCAGTACTTC	CASSSRALFYEQYF	TRBV13	NA	NA	TRBJ2-7
TGCGCCAGCAGTTTATCCGGGACAGGGAGAATCAATGAGCAGTTCTTC	CASSLSGTGRINEQFF	TRBV10-1	TRBD1	NA	TRBJ2-1
TGCGCCAGCAGCCAAGAAGCAGGGGACAGGACCTACAATGAGCAGTTCTTC	CASSQEAGDRTYNEQFF	TRBV4-1	TRBD1	NA	TRBJ2-1
TGTGCCAGCAGCGTTGGGGGGACTAGTAACGAGCAGTACTTC	CASSVGGTSNEQYF	TRBV9	TRBD2	NA	TRBJ2-7
TGTGCCTGGAGTCTAGATCAGCCCCAGCATTTT	CAWSLDQPQHF	TRBV30	NA	NA	TRBJ1-5
TGTGCCAGTAGTTTCAGGGGCTCCGGAAACACCATATATTTT	CASSFRGSGNTIYF	TRBV19	NA	NA	TRBJ1-3
TGTGCCAGCAGCTTATCGGGCTTGGGCTATGGCTACACCTTC	CASSLSGLGYGYTF	TRBV7-9	NA	NA	TRBJ1-2
TGTGCCAGTAGTATAGGTCCCAAATATGGCTACACCTTC	CASSIGPKYGYTF	TRBV19	NA	NA	TRBJ1-2
TGTGCCAGCAGCTTAGGGACAGGGGGCGATACGCAGTATTTT	CASSLGTGGDTQYF	TRBV11-3	TRBD1	once	TRBJ2-3
TGTGCCAGTAGTACTCAGGAATCCCCCTACGAGCAGTACTTC	CASSTQESPYEQYF	TRBV19	NA	NA	TRBJ2-7
TGTGCCATCGCCGGGGACGGCTCCTACAATGAGCAGTTCTTC	CAIAGDGSYNEQFF	TRBV10-3	NA	NA	TRBJ2-1
TGTGCCAGCAGTTCTAAGGGATCATCCCCCGGGGAGCTGTTTTTT	CASSSKGSSPGELFF	TRBV6-5	NA	once	TRBJ2-2
TGTGCCAGCAGCCAACTGGGGAGGGGGGGCGGCAATGAGCAGTTCTTC	CASSQLGRGGGNEQFF	TRBV11-2	NA	NA	TRBJ2-1
TGTGCCAGCAGCCAGGGGGCCATGAACACTGAAGCTTTCTTT	CASSQGAMNTEAFF	TRBV14	NA	NA	TRBJ1-1